One and the same sample provided the 6 T cell receptor beta chains below, sequenced in a study of cytomegalovirus exposure and HLA in healthy donors (TCRdb year 2017). Libraries were constructed by the immunoSEQ multiplex PCR assay. The multiplex PCR relied on a mix of 60 forward primers for TCR Vbeta segments and 13 reverse primers for TCR Jbeta segments. Held by TCRdb, this immuneACCESS table contains in-frame sequences only and omits some clones. Under half of the omission traces to an unresolved V gene where checked; the cause of the rest is unknown. This sample lists about 100,000 clones; approximately 76% were detected once. The top ten constitute around 20% of the sample. The sequenced material came from PBMCs. The receptors come from a woman between 55 and 75 years old in good health and CMV-seropositive.

The chain couples TRBV5-6 to TRBJ2-7; D is undetermined. The CDR3 is 13 residues long. The germline CDR1 and CDR2 sequences are SGHDT and YYEEEE. The ends were cut back, 2 bases at V and 3 bases at J, with 9 bases in the middle. The CDR3 region is CASSFPFSYEQYF. As DNA, the CDR3 is TGTGCCAGCAGCTTTCCCTTTAGCTACGAGCAGTACTTC.

V is TRBV6-1 and J is TRBJ1-4; a weak D match, TRBD1 (5 bases). Trimming removed 5 bases from V and 8 bases from J, with 9 bases in between. Germline V lookup: CDR1 MNHNS, CDR2 SASEGT. This CDR3 has 12 residues. CDR3 sequence: CASSQGGEKLFF. In nucleotides, the CDR3 is TGTGCCAGCAGTCAGGGAGGCGAAAAACTGTTTTTT.

The V call is TRBV11-3, the J call TRBJ2-3; 16 bases map to TRBD2. CDR1 SGHNT and CDR2 YENEEA come from the germline V gene. The trim removed 3 bases at V and 4 bases at J, leaving 1 base unmatched. The CDR3 is made up of 16 amino acids. CDR3 in amino acids: CASSLGLAGGADTQYF. The CDR3 DNA reads TGTGCCAGCAGCTTGGGACTAGCGGGAGGGGCAGATACGCAGTATTTT. The entire variable domain, with the rest obtained from reference TRBV11-3 and TRBJ2-3, is as follows: EAGVVQSPRYKIIEKKQPVAFWCNPISGHNTLYWYLQNLGQGPELLIRYENEEAVDDSQLPKDRFSAERLKGVDSTLKIQPAELGDSAVYLCASSLGLAGGADTQYFGPGTRLTVL.

The chain joins TRBV19 to TRBJ1-1, with a tentative D call TRBD1 (5 bases). Germline CDR1 LNHDA, CDR2 SQIVND (reference sequence). V shed 8 bases and J shed 0 bases, with 10 bases lying between them. The CDR3 is 13 residues long. Here the CDR3 reads CASAQTVNTEAFF. CDR3 bases: TGTGCCAGTGCACAGACAGTGAACACTGAAGCTTTCTTT.

The chain has TRBV6-5 and TRBJ1-3; D uncertain. The CDR3 totals 16 residues. Between the trimmed V and J ends, which lost 0 bases and 0 bases, there was a span of 9 bases. The germline V gene has CDR1 MNHEY and CDR2 SVGAGI. The CDR3 protein is CASSYSYSRSGNTIYF. The CDR3 nucleotides read TGTGCCAGCAGTTACTCGTACAGCCGCTCTGGAAACACCATATATTTT.

J is TRBJ2-5 and V is TRBV27; D call uncertain. TRBJ2-7 matches the DNA end more closely, so the J call is doubtful. This CDR3 has 12 amino acids. In germline, CDR1 is MNHEY, CDR2 SMNVEV (reference sequence). The CDR3 bases are TGTGCCAGCAGTGCACCCTCCTACGAGCAGTACTTC. Translation gives CASSAPSYEQYF.